What follows are 29 T cell receptor beta chains derived from one specimen sequenced in a study of CD4 T cells in relation to SARS-CoV-2 and coronaviruses. The unexposed donors gave CD4+ T cells in about 2010-2019, prior to COVID-19. Isolation of CD4+ T cells took place after about 10 days in culture. Sequenced by immunoSEQ multiplex PCR; TCRdb stores in-frame clones only, minus some. The sample consists of under 25,000 clones, about three quarters of them appearing once. These TCRs' antigens remain unknown. The sample was CD4+ T cells from PBMCs, cultured in vitro. The source is a human donor in good health.

The genes are TRBV12-3 or TRBV12-4 and TRBJ2-3, with no clear D. The V end was cut by 6 bases, the J end by 3 bases, with 4 bases between. The CDR3 sequence is 11 residues long. In DNA, the CDR3 is TGTGCCAGCAGAATAACAGATACGCAGTATTTT. This translates into CASRITDTQYF.

The chain joins TRBV18 to TRBJ2-7; 10 nucleotides line up with TRBD2. Germline loops: CDR1 KGHSH, CDR2 LQKENI. This CDR3 is built from 14 residues. The V segment lost 5 bases and the J segment 4 bases; nucleotides outside the gene matches: 5. CDR3 residues: CASSTVAGGYEQYF. In DNA form, the CDR3 reads TGTGCCAGCTCAACGGTAGCGGGAGGTTACGAGCAGTACTTC. The full variable domain, in which reference TRBV18 and TRBJ2-7 provide the parts outside the CDR3, is NAGVMQNPRHLVRRRGQEARLRCSPMKGHSHVYWYRQLPEEGLKFMVYLQKENIIDESGMPKERFSAEFPKEGPSILRIQQVVRGDSAAYFCASSTVAGGYEQYFGPGTRLTVT.

This clone came up once. The CDR3 coding sequence is TGTGCCAGCAGCCGGGACAGGGGACATGAGCAGTTCTTC. This encodes CASSRDRGHEQFF. This chain joins TRBV6-5 and TRBJ2-1; TRBD1 matches at 10 bases. Germline trimming cut 6 bases from V and 8 bases from J; bases unmatched to any gene: 4. This CDR3 is 13 amino acids long. Germline loops: CDR1 MNHEY, CDR2 SVGAGI.

This rearrangement joins TRBV3-1 (or the pseudogene TRBV3-2) to TRBJ2-3; 12 positions match TRBD2. Germline-derived CDR1 and CDR2 are LGHDT and YNNKEL (reference sequence). The CDR3 has 20 amino acids. With V trimmed by 1 base and J by 6 bases, 17 bases remained unmatched. In DNA, the CDR3 is TGTGCCAGCAGCCAAGCCCTTTTCCTAGCGGGAGGGCAACGCTCCGATACGCAGTATTTT. Translated: CASSQALFLAGGQRSDTQYF.

The V call is TRBV9, the J call TRBJ2-1, with TRBD2 identical over 10 bases. The ends lost 4 bases at V and 5 bases at J; junction bases unmatched: 6. The CDR3 consists of 15 residues. In germline, CDR1 is SGDLS, CDR2 YYNGEE. As DNA, the CDR3 is TGTGCCAGCAGCTCCTTCGGACTAGCGGACAATGAGCAGTTCTTC. This sequence encodes CASSSFGLADNEQFF.

V gene TRBV30 combines with J gene TRBJ2-7; unclear D gene. This CDR3 has 11 amino acids. Trimming removed 0 bases from V and 5 bases from J, with 5 bases in between. CDR1 is GTSNPN and CDR2 is SVGIG in the germline V gene (reference sequence). The CDR3 loop reads CAWSVAHEQYF. CDR3 bases: TGTGCCTGGAGTGTCGCCCACGAGCAGTACTTC.

The chain joins TRBV10-3 to TRBJ2-3; unclear D gene. The CDR3 consists of 11 residues. The V end was cut by 8 bases, the J end by 0 bases, with 3 bases between. CDR1 is ENHRY, CDR2 SYGVKD, per germline. The CDR3 DNA reads as TGTGCCATCTCCAGCACAGATACGCAGTATTTT. Encoded protein: CAISSTDTQYF.

This clone was seen a few times. This chain connects TRBV24-1 to TRBJ2-3; D might be TRBD1 (5 bases). This CDR3 comprises 14 residues. The V end was cut by 4 bases, the J end by 1 base, with 8 bases between. Looked up from germline, CDR1 is KGHDR and CDR2 is SFDVKD. The CDR3, as DNA: TGTGCCACCAGTGACCAGGGTGGCACAGATACGCAGTATTTT. This gives the protein CATSDQGGTDTQYF.

The gene calls are TRBV5-1 and TRBJ2-7, with 14 bases lining up with TRBD2. The CDR3 runs to 17 residues. With 4 bases clipped from V and 5 bases from J, the junction kept 11 bases outside the gene matches. In germline, CDR1 is SGHRS, CDR2 YFSETQ. The CDR3 bases are TGCGCCAGCAGCCTGAACACCGGGACTAGCGGGAGTCACGAGCAGTACTTC. Translated, it gives CASSLNTGTSGSHEQYF.

The chain carries TRBV18 and TRBJ1-1; D is possibly TRBD1 (5 bases). Trimming stripped 0 bases from V and 3 bases from J, with 8 bases between. The CDR3 runs 14 residues. Germline values: CDR1 KGHSH, CDR2 LQKENI. The CDR3 sequence is CASSPPTQDTEAFF. The CDR3 region has the DNA TGTGCCAGCTCACCACCGACACAGGACACTGAAGCTTTCTTT. The full variable domain, in which reference TRBV18 and TRBJ1-1 provide the parts outside the CDR3, is NAGVMQNPRHLVRRRGQEARLRCSPMKGHSHVYWYRQLPEEGLKFMVYLQKENIIDESGMPKERFSAEFPKEGPSILRIQQVVRGDSAAYFCASSPPTQDTEAFFGQGTRLTVV.

The J gene is TRBJ1-1, the V gene TRBV2; TRBD1 is a possible D gene (6 bases). V was pared by 6 bases and J by 1 base, with 9 bases between. The CDR3 extends over 13 amino acids. The V gene's germline CDR1 is SNHLY and CDR2 FYNNEI. CDR3 residues: CASSLDRNTEAFF. The CDR3 DNA reads as TGTGCCAGCAGCCTGGACAGGAACACTGAAGCTTTCTTT.

The chain is built from TRBV6-1 and TRBJ2-1; a possible D gene is TRBD2 (5 bases). The V end was cut by 4 bases, the J end by 0 bases, with 19 bases between. The CDR3 has 18 amino acids. Looked up from germline, CDR1 is MNHNS and CDR2 is SASEGT. CDR3 nucleotides: TGTGCCAGCAGTGTCGGGTGGAAAAGCGGTTCCTCCTACAATGAGCAGTTCTTC. This codes for CASSVGWKSGSSYNEQFF.

The chain combines TRBV5-1 with TRBJ1-1, with a weak D call TRBD1 (6 bases). V shed 3 bases and J shed 5 bases, with 11 bases lying between them. Germline lookup yields CDR1 SGHRS and CDR2 YFSETQ. The CDR3 runs 13 residues. The CDR3 reads CASSSGQKTEAFF. In nucleotides, the CDR3 is TGCGCCAGCAGCTCCGGACAGAAGACTGAAGCTTTCTTT.

The chain combines TRBV19 with TRBJ1-2; D remains ambiguous. Germline CDR1 LNHDA, CDR2 SQIVND (reference sequence). V lost 5 bases to trimming and J lost 5 bases, with 9 bases between them. This CDR3 has 12 amino acids. The CDR3, as DNA: TGTGCCAGTAGTTTGGACCAATATGGCTACACCTTC. Translated: CASSLDQYGYTF.

The chain recombines TRBV5-1 with TRBJ1-2, with D maybe TRBD1 (5 bases). V dropped 6 bases and J dropped 7 bases, with 19 bases sitting between them. The CDR3 sequence is 14 residues long. The germline CDR1 and CDR2 sequences are SGHRS and YFSETQ. CDR3: CASTSVDGAGGYTF. The CDR3 DNA follows: TGCGCCAGCACCTCGGTCGATGGGGCCGGTGGCTACACCTTC.

Only one count was recorded for this clone. V usage is TRBV5-1 and J usage is TRBJ1-1; 10 bases fit TRBD1. CDR3 length: 12 amino acids. CDR1 is SGHRS and CDR2 is YFSETQ in the germline V gene. Trimming removed 2 bases from V and 12 bases from J; junction bases left unmatched: 4. This CDR3 is CASSFGQGETFF. CDR3 sequence (DNA): TGCGCCAGCAGCTTCGGACAGGGGGAGACTTTCTTT.

In this sample, this clone turned up once. The gene calls are TRBV6-1 and TRBJ2-1; TRBD2 matches 7 bases. Per germline, CDR1 MNHNS and CDR2 SASEGT. V shed 2 bases, J shed 6 bases, and the junction held 13 bases outside the gene matches. This CDR3 has 17 amino acids. The chain's CDR3 is CASSEKPREAPGNEQFF. The CDR3 DNA follows: TGTGCCAGCAGTGAAAAGCCCCGGGAGGCCCCCGGCAATGAGCAGTTCTTC.

The chain uses TRBV7-3 and TRBJ2-5; 11 bases map to TRBD1. The J segment lost 8 bases and the V segment lost 5 bases, leaving 4 bases of the junction unmatched. The CDR3 loop spans 13 amino acids. From germline, CDR1 is SGHTA and CDR2 FQGTGA. The CDR3 loop reads CASSPGQGATQYF. The CDR3 nucleotides are TGTGCCAGCAGCCCTGGACAGGGGGCCACCCAGTACTTC.

The V and J genes are TRBV2 and TRBJ1-1; D is uncertain. V was cut by 5 bases and J by 11 bases, with 15 bases left in between. The CDR3 has 12 residues. Germline-derived CDR1 and CDR2 are SNHLY and FYNNEI. The CDR3 here is CASSWEDRRAFF. In DNA form, the CDR3 reads TGTGCCAGCAGTTGGGAGGATCGGAGGGCTTTCTTT.

This chain uses TRBV6-1 with TRBJ1-5; D unclear. Looked up from germline, CDR1 is MNHNS and CDR2 is SASEGT. V was clipped by 2 bases and J by 6 bases, with 2 bases between them. The CDR3 contains 11 residues. The CDR3 nucleotides read TGTGCCAGCAGTGAATTTCAGCCCCAGCATTTT. It codes for CASSEFQPQHF.

This chain connects TRBV6-6 to TRBJ1-3, with 7 bases that match TRBD1. The ends lost 0 bases at V and 0 bases at J; junction bases unmatched: 2. This CDR3 has 16 amino acids. Per the germline V gene, CDR1 is MNHNY and CDR2 is SVGAGI (reference sequence). CDR3 sequence reads: CASSYSTGNSGNTIYF. DNA for the CDR3: TGTGCCAGCAGTTACTCGACAGGGAACTCTGGAAACACCATATATTTT.

The chain is built from TRBV30 and TRBJ1-5; 10 nucleotides match TRBD1. V lost 4 bases, J lost 0 bases, and 18 bases stayed unmatched. The CDR3 length is 20 residues. Germline V gene lookup returns CDR1 GTSNPN and CDR2 SVGIG (reference sequence). The CDR3 is CAWKPQPGTGDLHSNQPQHF. The CDR3 DNA reads as TGTGCCTGGAAACCCCAACCCGGGACAGGGGACCTACATAGCAATCAGCCCCAGCATTTT.

This chain connects TRBV19 to TRBJ2-1, with D possibly matching TRBD1 (6 bases). Deletions cut 4 bases from V and 0 bases from J, with 16 bases between. CDR1 LNHDA and CDR2 SQIVND come from the germline V gene (reference sequence). The CDR3 has 17 residues. The CDR3 DNA reads as TGTGCCAGTAGTACCACAGGGAAAATCAGCTCCTACAATGAGCAGTTCTTC. It codes for CASSTTGKISSYNEQFF. Complete variable domain (other parts from reference TRBV19 and TRBJ2-1): DGGITQSPKYLFRKEGQNVTLSCEQNLNHDAMYWYRQDPGQGLRLIYYSQIVNDFQKGDIAEGYSVSREKKESFPLTVTSAQKNPTAFYLCASSTTGKISSYNEQFFGPGTRLTVL.

DNA for the CDR3: TGTGCCAGCAGCTGGGGCCCTTCGGGTGGCTACACCTTC. Translated, it gives CASSWGPSGGYTF. The gene calls are TRBV7-3 and TRBJ1-2; TRBD1 is a possible D gene (5 bases). Per germline, CDR1 SGHTA and CDR2 FQGTGA. V was pared by 4 bases and J by 7 bases, with 13 bases between. This CDR3 is 13 amino acids long. Drawing the rest from reference TRBV7-3 and TRBJ1-2, the complete variable domain is GAGVSQTPSNKVTEKGKYVELRCDPISGHTALYWYRQSLGQGPEFLIYFQGTGAADDSGLPNDRFFAVRPEGSVSTLKIQRTERGDSAVYLCASSWGPSGGYTFGSGTRLTVV.

The chain uses TRBV18 and TRBJ2-7; TRBD2 matches at 10 bases. Germline V gene data show CDR1 as KGHSH and CDR2 as LQKENI. The CDR3 runs 16 residues. Germline trimming cut 1 base from V and 2 bases from J; bases unmatched to any gene: 5. The CDR3 nucleotides are TGTGCCAGCTCACCACTAGCGGGAGGCCAAACCTACGAGCAGTACTTC. Translating gives CASSPLAGGQTYEQYF.

This clone was counted a few times. V is TRBV18 and J is TRBJ1-1, with D possibly matching TRBD1 (5 bases). V gave up 5 bases and J gave up 5 bases, with 15 bases separating them. Germline CDR1 and CDR2: KGHSH and LQKENI. The CDR3 covers 14 residues. The CDR3 reads CASSEQGESTEAFF. Written as DNA, the CDR3 is TGTGCCAGCTCAGAGCAGGGTGAGAGTACTGAAGCTTTCTTT.

The chain recombines TRBV5-1 with TRBJ2-2; 7 bases match TRBD2. With 3 bases clipped from V and 6 bases from J, the junction kept 8 bases outside the gene matches. Germline V gene sequence: CDR1 SGHRS, CDR2 YFSETQ. This CDR3 region has 15 residues. DNA for the CDR3: TGCGCCAGCAGCTCCTTTTGGGAGGGCCCCGGGGAGCTGTTTTTT. This codes for CASSSFWEGPGELFF.

The chain employs TRBV19 and TRBJ1-4; 9 bases map to TRBD1. Per germline, CDR1 LNHDA and CDR2 SQIVND (reference sequence). J gave up 4 bases and V 5 bases, and 5 bases lay outside the gene matches. This CDR3 spans 15 amino acids. The CDR3 region is CASSPGTGYNEKLFF. The DNA of the CDR3 is TGTGCCAGTAGTCCTGGGACAGGGTATAATGAAAAACTGTTTTTT.

The rearrangement joins TRBV7-9 to TRBJ2-3; D not certain. This CDR3 comprises 15 residues. The V and J ends lost 5 bases and 1 base respectively, with 13 bases between them. Per the germline V gene, CDR1 is SEHNR and CDR2 is FQNEAQ (reference sequence). CDR3 DNA sequence: TGTGCCAGCAGCCCGTCGTCCAGGCGCACAGATACGCAGTATTTT. Its translation is CASSPSSRRTDTQYF.